The present T cell receptor beta chain was sequenced within a study of T-cell memory formation after mild COVID-19. Study-level background: Among the donors, TCR clusters were largely specific to each donor. Findings and caveats of the study: Second-wave clones reaching peak frequency on day 37 lacked confirmed SARS-CoV-2 specificity. Prior to infection, memory already included some responding clones, suggesting cross-reactive memory joined.

Of note for this clonotype: Its antigen is unknown.

The 5'RACE method, run with constant-segment primers, produced TCR alpha and TCR beta cDNA libraries (carrying sample barcodes and UMIs). TCRdb analysed the 5' RACE reads with MiXCR anew, one entry per CDR3 protein. Of fewer than 300,000 distinct CDR3 sequences listed, about a sixth were seen once; the top ten hold around a fifth. Per germline, CDR1 SGHVS and CDR2 FNYEAQ. There are 16 residues in the CDR3. V dropped 5 bases and J dropped 6; count of bases not matched to a gene: 10. V gene TRBV7-6 combines with J gene TRBJ1-6; TRBD1 matches 7 bases. Specimen: PBMCs or a T cell subset sorted from them (not recorded which). This TCR came from a man in his late teens or twenties who had mild COVID-19 (a few samples of this study predate the infection). Cell type and time point are not known. The CDR3 sequence: CASSAPRGLSNSPLHF. In nucleotides, the CDR3 is TGTGCCAGCAGCGCGCCCAGGGGGTTAAGTAATTCACCCCTCCACTTT.